This TCR beta chain was captured in a study of shared clonotypes between healthy human individuals. Study summary: Plates per donor: three CD4 naive, three CD4 memory, two CD8 naive, one CD8 memory.

Overall study results and limits: It was only blood that was sampled, and tissue repertoires likely differ.

There are 16 residues in the CDR3. The V gene's germline CDR1 is SGHAT and CDR2 FQNNGV. Between the trimmed V and J ends, which lost 5 bases and 7 bases, there was a span of 24 bases. In the case of this clone: Its specificity is not known.

Genomic DNA of every subset was divided equally among multiple immunoSEQ plates. Clones were read by immunoSEQ multiplex PCR, and TCRdb kept only the in-frame ones, dropping some. Altogether a few million clones are present, 85% to 95% being singletons, with the ten largest covering around 0.4%. Sequences were obtained from naive CD4+ T cells from PBMCs. The subset denotes: CD45RA+ positively selected. This TCR derives from a man between 18 and 35 years old in good health. Some clones in this sample may be carry-over from other donors' samples. V is TRBV11-2 and J is TRBJ2-7; the D gene is possibly TRBD1 (6 bases). This CDR3 is CASSPGQGYVSGEQYF. The CDR3 nucleotides are TGTGCCAGCAGCCCCGGGCAGGGGTACGTCTCGGGGGAGCAGTACTTC. Full variable domain (missing parts from reference TRBV11-2 and TRBJ2-7): EAGVAQSPRYKIIEKRQSVAFWCNPISGHATLYWYQQILGQGPKLLIQFQNNGVVDDSQLPKDRFSAERLKGVDSTLKIQPAKLEDSAVYLCASSPGQGYVSGEQYFGPGTRLTVT.